Following are 14 T cell receptor beta chains from one sample sequenced in a study of neurological immune-mediated disorders. TCRdb itself ran the 5' RACE reads through MiXCR, one entry per CDR3 protein. Found here are about 38,000 distinct CDR3 sequences, roughly 10% of them singletons; the top ten hold roughly 4%. Time point described: technical triplicate 1. The sample taken for sequencing was PBMCs. Receptor source: a man aged 60-69 years with HTLV-1-associated myelopathy (HAM/TSP).

This clonotype was seen at least ten times. The rearrangement joins TRBV24-1 to TRBJ2-2; TRBD1 agrees at 7 bases. This CDR3 has 14 residues. CDR1 and CDR2 (germline): KGHDR, SFDVKD. V lost 9 bases, J lost 1 base, and 4 bases stayed unmatched. The CDR3 protein is CATSDRMNTGELFF. The CDR3 coding sequence is TGTGCCACCTCGGACAGGATGAACACCGGGGAGCTGTTTTTT.

This clonotype was seen at least ten times. The V and J genes are TRBV9 and TRBJ1-2, with D perhaps matching TRBD1 (6 bases). The CDR3 length is 16 residues. Looked up from germline, CDR1 is SGDLS and CDR2 is YYNGEE. The ends were cut back, 3 bases at V and 3 bases at J, with 18 bases in the middle. The CDR3 loop reads CASSEATGTIDYGYTF. The CDR3, as DNA: TGTGCCAGCAGCGAGGCAACAGGGACGATCGACTATGGCTACACCTTC.

This clonotype was counted ten times or more. This chain joins TRBV20-1 and TRBJ2-3, with TRBD2 matching over 7 bases. Trimming cost V 3 bases and J 0 bases; bases outside gene matches: 15. CDR1 and CDR2 from the germline V gene are DFQATT and SNEGSKA (reference sequence). The CDR3 is 18 residues long. CDR3 in DNA: TGCAGTGCTAGGCCTGGGGCGGGGGTTCCCTTTAGCACAGATACGCAGTATTTT. Its protein is CSARPGAGVPFSTDTQYF.

This clonotype showed up many times. This sequence joins TRBV5-1 and TRBJ2-3, with 10 bases aligning to TRBD2. Unmatched junction bases numbered 13, after V lost 4 bases and J lost 2 bases. The CDR3 runs 18 residues. Germline CDR1 SGHRS, CDR2 YFSETQ. The CDR3 DNA follows: TGCGCCAGCAGCCTCGCGGGACTAGCGATAAGCTACACAGATACGCAGTATTTT. Residues: CASSLAGLAISYTDTQYF.

This clonotype has at least ten counts. The chain employs TRBV6-5 and TRBJ2-1, with 7 bases lining up with TRBD1. This CDR3 contains 13 residues. Germline V gene lookup returns CDR1 MNHEY and CDR2 SVGAGI. Trimming cost V 2 bases and J 9 bases; bases outside gene matches: 4. The CDR3 loop is CASSYGTVGEQFF. CDR3 DNA sequence: TGTGCCAGCAGTTACGGGACAGTCGGTGAGCAGTTCTTC.

Judged by abundance, this clonotype is medium-sized (0.01 to 0.1%). The CDR3 reads CSARHPGRVTGELFF. The CDR3 DNA follows: TGCAGTGCTAGACATCCAGGGAGGGTCACCGGGGAGCTGTTTTTT. This chain connects TRBV20-1 to TRBJ2-2, with 7 bases that match TRBD2. The CDR3 loop spans 15 amino acids. Germline V lookup: CDR1 DFQATT, CDR2 SNEGSKA (reference sequence). V lost 2 bases to trimming and J lost 4 bases; unmatched junction nucleotides: 7.

This clonotype was found many times. The DNA of the CDR3 is TGTGCCAGCAGAGCGACCTACAATGAGCAGTTCTTC. Translation: CASRATYNEQFF. The chain combines TRBV6-1 with TRBJ2-1; D not resolved. This CDR3 spans 12 amino acids. Looked up from germline, CDR1 is MNHNS and CDR2 is SASEGT. The ends were cut back, 6 bases at V and 2 bases at J, with 5 bases in the middle.

This chain joins TRBV20-1 and TRBJ1-3; TRBD1 might be the D (5 bases). V dropped 3 bases and J dropped 4 bases, with 13 bases sitting between them. Per the germline V gene, CDR1 is DFQATT and CDR2 is SNEGSKA (reference sequence). CDR3 length: 14 amino acids. The CDR3 is CSARVREQGNTIYF. CDR3 nucleotides: TGCAGTGCTAGGGTCAGGGAGCAAGGAAACACCATATATTTT.

This clonotype was seen ten or more times. The chain recombines TRBV6-5 with TRBJ1-5; 10 bases are a match to TRBD1. Germline CDR1 is MNHEY and CDR2 is SVGAGI. CDR3 length: 14 residues. V dropped 6 bases and J dropped 3; count of bases not matched to a gene: 2. The CDR3 protein is CASRGTGANQPQHF. DNA for the CDR3: TGTGCCAGCAGGGGGACAGGGGCCAATCAGCCCCAGCATTTT.

Many counts were recorded for this clonotype. The rearrangement links TRBV5-1 to TRBJ2-7; TRBD2 might be the D (5 bases). Germline V gene lookup returns CDR1 SGHRS and CDR2 YFSETQ. The length of the CDR3 is 14 residues. Between the trimmed V and J ends, which lost 2 bases and 7 bases, there was a span of 16 bases. This chain's CDR3 is CASSLLENSGEQYF. CDR3 DNA: TGCGCCAGCAGCTTACTAGAGAACTCGGGTGAGCAGTACTTC.

This clonotype has ten or more counts. The chain uses TRBV20-1 and TRBJ1-2, with D tentatively TRBD1 (6 bases). V shed 5 bases and J shed 7 bases, with 29 bases lying between them. This CDR3 has 17 residues. Looked up from germline, CDR1 is DFQATT and CDR2 is SNEGSKA (reference sequence). CDR3 in DNA: TGCAGTGCTGCGGTTCGCGGGGGCGCCTTTGAATCTGGTGGCTACACCTTC. This translates into CSAAVRGGAFESGGYTF.

This clonotype was observed many times. The rearrangement uses TRBV12-3 or TRBV12-4 and TRBJ1-2, with no clear D. Trimming cost V 6 bases and J 8 bases, with 13 bases left between them. CDR3 length: 12 amino acids. CDR3: CASSQRPGGYTF. The CDR3 region has the DNA TGTGCCAGCAGCCAACGGCCTGGGGGCTACACCTTC.

V usage is TRBV5-1 and J usage is TRBJ2-3; D is ambiguous. CDR3 size: 15 residues. V gave up 1 base and J gave up 3 bases, with 12 bases separating them. Per germline, CDR1 SGHRS and CDR2 YFSETQ. The CDR3 sequence is CASSLCVTETDTQYF. CDR3 bases: TGCGCCAGCAGCTTGTGCGTTACCGAGACAGATACGCAGTATTTT.

The sample holds many counts of this clonotype. V gene TRBV10-2 combines with J gene TRBJ2-6, with 7 bases lining up with TRBD1. The CDR3 loop spans 16 amino acids. Germline values: CDR1 WSHSY, CDR2 SAAADI. Unmatched junction bases numbered 9, after V lost 8 bases and J lost 2 bases. CDR3 in amino acids: CASRQGGPPGANVLTF. Here the CDR3 DNA reads TGCGCCAGCCGACAGGGCGGACCCCCTGGGGCCAACGTCCTGACTTTC.